One and the same sample provided the 9 T cell receptor beta chains below, sequenced in a study of identifying expanded T cells in peripheral blood. Assay: immunoSEQ multiplex PCR; the TCRdb copy retains only in-frame clones and omits some. Of about 86,000 clones in the sample, approximately 81% were seen once. Material for sequencing was blood. Every receptor here comes from a person aged 18 to 75 in good health.

This clone came up a few times. The V gene is TRBV11-2, the J gene TRBJ2-7; 7 bases line up with TRBD2. V lost 1 base to trimming and J lost 6 bases; unmatched junction nucleotides: 9. CDR3 size: 15 residues. Looked up from germline, CDR1 is SGHAT and CDR2 is FQNNGV. The DNA of the CDR3 is TGTGCCAGCAGCTTAGGCTCGGGGGGTCGTTCCGAGCAGTACTTC. This translates into CASSLGSGGRSEQYF. Full variable domain (remainder filled in from reference TRBV11-2 and TRBJ2-7): EAGVAQSPRYKIIEKRQSVAFWCNPISGHATLYWYQQILGQGPKLLIQFQNNGVVDDSQLPKDRFSAERLKGVDSTLKIQPAKLEDSAVYLCASSLGSGGRSEQYFGPGTRLTVT.

This sequence joins TRBV6-5 and TRBJ1-2; no clear D. The V gene's germline CDR1 is MNHEY and CDR2 SVGAGI. The CDR3 spans 14 residues. Deletions cut 1 base from V and 8 bases from J, with 14 bases between. DNA of the CDR3: TGTGCCAGCAGTTACTTAGCGGGGATAGGGGGCTACACCTTC. This encodes CASSYLAGIGGYTF.

V is TRBV6-5 and J is TRBJ1-2; D unclear. This CDR3 is built from 11 residues. Germline V gene data show CDR1 as MNHEY and CDR2 as SVGAGI. Trimming cost V 5 bases and J 5 bases, with 6 bases left between them. The CDR3 DNA is TGTGCCAGCAGTGGCTCATATGGCTACACCTTC. Amino acid sequence: CASSGSYGYTF.

This clone was picked up one time. This chain joins TRBV11-2 and TRBJ2-2; D remains unclear. Trimming removed 8 bases at V and 9 bases at J, with 16 bases between. This CDR3 contains 13 residues. Germline CDR1 SGHAT, CDR2 FQNNGV. CDR3 DNA sequence: TGTGCCAGCTCTAAGGCTGGGTGGAGGGAGCTGTTTTTT. Its protein product is CASSKAGWRELFF.

The V gene is TRBV6-1, the J gene TRBJ2-1; the D gene is possibly TRBD2 (5 bases). CDR3 length: 13 amino acids. Trimming removed 7 bases at V and 5 bases at J, with 12 bases between. The germline V gene encodes CDR1 MNHNS and CDR2 SASEGT. CDR3: CASTGKNHNEQFF. The CDR3 DNA reads TGTGCCAGCACGGGGAAGAACCACAATGAGCAGTTCTTC.

The gene calls are TRBV5-1 and TRBJ2-5; tentative D call: TRBD2 (5 bases). Per the germline V gene, CDR1 is SGHRS and CDR2 is YFSETQ. CDR3 size: 16 residues. V gave up 4 bases and J gave up 5 bases, with 21 bases separating them. The CDR3, as DNA: TGCGCCAGCAGCAAAGACCCGACCGTCCCGGGGGAGACCCAGTACTTC. Its protein product is CASSKDPTVPGETQYF.

This clone came up many times. The V call is TRBV5-1, the J call TRBJ1-1; tentatively, D is TRBD1 (6 bases). The germline V gene has CDR1 SGHRS and CDR2 YFSETQ. V was trimmed by 4 bases and J by 1 base, leaving 11 bases between them. CDR3 length: 14 amino acids. For the CDR3, the DNA is TGCGCCAGCAGCAACGGACAGCCGAACACTGAAGCTTTCTTT. Its translation: CASSNGQPNTEAFF. Full variable domain (outside the CDR3, taken from reference TRBV5-1 and TRBJ1-1): KAGVTQTPRYLIKTRGQQVTLSCSPISGHRSVSWYQQTPGQGLQFLFEYFSETQRNKGNFPGRFSGRQFSNSRSEMNVSTLELGDSALYLCASSNGQPNTEAFFGQGTRLTVV.

J is TRBJ2-1 and V is TRBV7-9; 7 bases match TRBD1. This CDR3 comprises 18 residues. Germline V gives CDR1 SEHNR, CDR2 FQNEAQ (reference sequence). V shed 4 bases, J shed 6 bases, and the junction held 18 bases outside the gene matches. CDR3 DNA: TGTGCCAGCAGCTCCCGCCGGACAGGCGGCGCCCCCCCCAATGAGCAGTTCTTC. It specifies CASSSRRTGGAPPNEQFF.

The rearrangement links TRBV2 to TRBJ2-3; possible D gene TRBD1, 6 bases. The V end lost 5 bases, the J end lost 2 bases, and 14 bases lay between the germline ends. The CDR3 totals 15 residues. Germline CDR1 is SNHLY and CDR2 is FYNNEI. CDR3 coding DNA: TGTGCCAGCAGTCCGGCAGGGGTACACACAGATACGCAGTATTTT. It codes for CASSPAGVHTDTQYF.